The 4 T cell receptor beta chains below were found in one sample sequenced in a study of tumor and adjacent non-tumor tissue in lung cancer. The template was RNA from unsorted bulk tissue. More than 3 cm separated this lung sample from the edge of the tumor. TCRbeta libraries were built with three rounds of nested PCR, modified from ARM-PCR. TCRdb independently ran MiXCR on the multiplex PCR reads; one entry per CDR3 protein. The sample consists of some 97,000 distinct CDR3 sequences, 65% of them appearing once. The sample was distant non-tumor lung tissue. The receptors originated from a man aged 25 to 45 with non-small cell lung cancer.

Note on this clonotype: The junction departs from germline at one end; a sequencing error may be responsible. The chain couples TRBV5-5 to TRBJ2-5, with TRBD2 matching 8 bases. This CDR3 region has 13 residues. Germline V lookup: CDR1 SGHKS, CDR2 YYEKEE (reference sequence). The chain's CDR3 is CASILAGGEAQYF. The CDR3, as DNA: TGTGCCAGCATCCTGGCGGGAGGAGAGGCCCAGTACTTC.

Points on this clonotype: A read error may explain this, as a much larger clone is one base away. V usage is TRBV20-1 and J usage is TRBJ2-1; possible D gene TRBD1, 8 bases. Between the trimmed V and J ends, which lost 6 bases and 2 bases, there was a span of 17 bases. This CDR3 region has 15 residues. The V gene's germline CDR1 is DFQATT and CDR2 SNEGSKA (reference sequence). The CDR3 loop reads CSAGGTGRAYNEQFF. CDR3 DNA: TGCAGTGCGGGGGGGACAGGCAGAGCCTACAATGAGCAGTTCTTC.

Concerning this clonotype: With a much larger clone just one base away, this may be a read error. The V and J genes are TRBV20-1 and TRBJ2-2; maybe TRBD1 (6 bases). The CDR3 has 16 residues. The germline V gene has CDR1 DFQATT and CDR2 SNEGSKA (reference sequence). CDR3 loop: CSSRPLQGANTGELFF. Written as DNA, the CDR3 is TGCAGTTCTAGACCACTACAGGGCGCGAACACCGGGGAGCTGTTTTTT.

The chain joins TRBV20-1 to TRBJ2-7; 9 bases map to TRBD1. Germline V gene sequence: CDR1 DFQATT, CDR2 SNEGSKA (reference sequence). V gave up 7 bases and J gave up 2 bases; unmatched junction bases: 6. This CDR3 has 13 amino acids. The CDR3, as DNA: TGCAGTGTGGCCGGGACAGGGACCTACGAGCAGTACTTC. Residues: CSVAGTGTYEQYF.